This T cell receptor (beta chain) comes out of a study of early T cells in non-severe SARS-CoV-2 infection. Turning to the study itself: Sequencing of bulk RNA from unsorted whole blood was done, without chain pairing.

cDNA molecules, individually, were tagged with unique molecular identifiers. MiXCR, applied by TCRdb to the 5' RACE reads, yields one record per CDR3 protein. This sample has tens of thousands of distinct CDR3 sequences, with 10% to 15% found just once. Germline loops: CDR1 LGHDT, CDR2 YNNKEL (reference sequence). The CDR3 spans 13 residues. Trimming removed 1 base at V and 4 bases at J, with 6 bases between. A few counts support this clonotype. The chain uses TRBV3-1 and TRBJ2-3; the D is unclear. The origin of this receptor is an adult who was a healthcare worker with PCR-confirmed SARS-CoV-2 infection or an uninfected control (not recorded which). Specimen: whole blood. In DNA form, the CDR3 reads TGTGCCAGCAGCCAAGTTATAGCAGATACGCAGTATTTT. Residues: CASSQVIADTQYF.